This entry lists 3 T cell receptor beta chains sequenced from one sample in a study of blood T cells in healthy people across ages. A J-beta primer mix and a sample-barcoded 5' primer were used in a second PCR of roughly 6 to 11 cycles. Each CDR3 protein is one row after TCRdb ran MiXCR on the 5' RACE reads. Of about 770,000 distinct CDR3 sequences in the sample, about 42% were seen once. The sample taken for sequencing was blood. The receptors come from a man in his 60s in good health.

The CDR3 here is CATSRDRPRGQGETQYF. The DNA of the CDR3 is TGTGCCACCAGCAGAGATCGCCCTCGGGGGCAAGGGGAGACCCAGTACTTC. This chain connects TRBV15 to TRBJ2-5, with D tentatively TRBD1 or TRBD2 (6 bases each). This CDR3 has 17 residues. V lost 0 bases and J lost 5, with 19 bases in between. The V gene's germline CDR1 is LNHNV and CDR2 YYDKDF (reference sequence).

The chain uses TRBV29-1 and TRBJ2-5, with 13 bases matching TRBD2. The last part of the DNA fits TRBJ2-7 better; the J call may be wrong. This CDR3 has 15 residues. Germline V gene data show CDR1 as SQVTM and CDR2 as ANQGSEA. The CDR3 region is CSVALLAGGSYEQYF. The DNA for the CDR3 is TGCAGCGTTGCACTACTAGCGGGAGGGTCCTACGAGCAGTACTTC.

The CDR3 spells CASTGGFPYGYTF. CDR3 DNA: TGTGCCAGCACAGGGGGCTTTCCCTATGGCTACACCTTC. V usage is TRBV6-2 or TRBV6-3 and J usage is TRBJ1-2, with TRBD1 identical over 8 bases. The CDR3 loop spans 13 amino acids. Germline loops: CDR1 MNHEY, CDR2 SVGEGT. Germline trimming cut 7 bases from V and 4 bases from J; bases unmatched to any gene: 5.